The 14 T cell receptor beta chains listed next were all sequenced from one sample in a study of T cell changes during pregnancy in multiple sclerosis. Produced via immunoSEQ multiplex PCR; TCRdb's table is partial and in-frame only. The sample consists of over 90,000 clones, 80% to 95% of them appearing once. The starting material was peripheral blood, obtained after pregnancy. The receptors were gathered from a female donor with multiple sclerosis, enrolled in a pregnancy study.

The V gene is TRBV5-5, the J gene TRBJ1-2; 12 bases match TRBD1. The germline V gene has CDR1 SGHKS and CDR2 YYEKEE (reference sequence). The V segment lost 5 bases and the J segment 3 bases; nucleotides outside the gene matches: 5. The CDR3 runs to 15 residues. CDR3 protein: CASRGDRGLYYGYTF. The CDR3 nucleotides are TGTGCCAGCAGGGGGGACAGGGGGCTTTACTATGGCTACACCTTC.

The chain is built from TRBV7-9 and TRBJ2-2; 13 nucleotides match TRBD2. Germline CDR1 reads SEHNR; CDR2 reads FQNEAQ (reference sequence). This CDR3 spans 17 amino acids. V lost 5 bases to trimming and J lost 7 bases; unmatched junction nucleotides: 10. Here the CDR3 reads CASSPRLAGGSGGELFF. CDR3 coding DNA: TGTGCCAGCAGCCCCCGACTAGCGGGAGGTTCTGGCGGGGAGCTGTTTTTT.

V and J are TRBV9 and TRBJ1-2, with TRBD1 identical over 8 bases. The length of the CDR3 is 12 residues. The V and J ends lost 7 bases and 8 bases, in that order; junction bases with no gene match: 7. CDR1 and CDR2 (germline): SGDLS, YYNGEE. Here the CDR3 DNA reads TGTGCCAGCCAGGACAGGGTCGGAGGCTACACCTTC. Encoded protein: CASQDRVGGYTF.

The V gene is TRBV6-1, the J gene TRBJ2-3; D is unresolved. The V end was cut by 7 bases, the J end by 8 bases, with 13 bases between. The germline CDR1 and CDR2 sequences are MNHNS and SASEGT. The CDR3 covers 12 residues. CDR3: CASKVSGRTQYF. The CDR3 DNA reads as TGTGCCAGCAAGGTTTCTGGGCGTACGCAGTATTTT.

The J gene is TRBJ1-3, the V gene TRBV18; no reliable D call. The CDR3 length is 15 residues. Germline CDR1 KGHSH, CDR2 LQKENI. The germline V and J ends were trimmed by 0 bases and 1 base, with 7 bases remaining between them. The CDR3 reads CASSPPRISGNTIYF. The CDR3 nucleotides are TGTGCCAGCTCACCACCGCGGATATCTGGAAACACCATATATTTT. Complete variable domain (other parts from reference TRBV18 and TRBJ1-3): NAGVMQNPRHLVRRRGQEARLRCSPMKGHSHVYWYRQLPEEGLKFMVYLQKENIIDESGMPKERFSAEFPKEGPSILRIQQVVRGDSAAYFCASSPPRISGNTIYFGEGSWLTVV.

The V and J genes are TRBV5-1 and TRBJ1-5, with a possible D match to TRBD1 (6 bases). Trimming left V 4 bases short and J 9 bases short, with 17 bases between. Germline V gene lookup returns CDR1 SGHRS and CDR2 YFSETQ. This CDR3 spans 14 amino acids. CDR3 bases: TGCGCCAGCAGCCTACAGGGTTGGGAAGGGCCCCAGCATTTT. It specifies CASSLQGWEGPQHF.

This clone has only a few counts. Here the CDR3 reads CARGGLPPFF. The DNA of the CDR3 is TGTGCCAGGGGAGGGCTCCCGCCTTTCTTT. The chain is built from TRBV6-5 and TRBJ1-1, with no clear D. Germline-derived CDR1 and CDR2 are MNHEY and SVGAGI. CDR3 length equals 10 residues. V lost 9 bases, J lost 12 bases, and 14 bases lay in between.

The genes are TRBV29-1 and TRBJ1-3; D possibly corresponds to TRBD1 (5 bases). The CDR3 covers 14 residues. Germline CDR1 reads SQVTM; CDR2 reads ANQGSEA. V was shortened by 8 bases and J by 0 bases, with 14 bases between the two germline ends. The CDR3 here is CSIRRDLSGNTIYF. The CDR3 nucleotides are TGCAGCATCCGGCGGGACCTCTCTGGAAACACCATATATTTT.

The V call is TRBV4-2, the J call TRBJ2-1, with TRBD2 matching over 7 bases. This CDR3 contains 16 residues. The ends lost 2 bases at V and 0 bases at J; junction bases unmatched: 4. The germline V gene encodes CDR1 LGHNA and CDR2 YNFKEQ. The CDR3 DNA is TGTGCCAGCAGCCAATCGCGGGAGACCTCCTACAATGAGCAGTTCTTC. It is translated as CASSQSRETSYNEQFF.

The chain links TRBV7-9 to TRBJ1-2; possibly TRBD1 for D (6 bases). CDR3 length: 14 amino acids. Germline V gives CDR1 SEHNR, CDR2 FQNEAQ (reference sequence). Deletions cut 0 bases from V and 3 bases from J, with 8 bases between. The CDR3 nucleotides are TGTGCCAGCAGCTTAGCAGGGGGATACTATGGCTACACCTTC. It encodes CASSLAGGYYGYTF.

V usage is TRBV4-3 and J usage is TRBJ2-3; 11 nucleotides agree with TRBD2. This CDR3 is 21 amino acids long. V lost 1 base, J lost 2 bases, and 17 bases stayed unmatched. CDR1 is LGHNA and CDR2 is YSLEER in the germline V gene. CDR3 sequence reads: CASSQVLAGGEGGWATDTQYF. CDR3 nucleotide sequence: TGCGCCAGCAGCCAAGTCCTAGCGGGAGGAGAAGGGGGTTGGGCCACAGATACGCAGTATTTT.

The chain uses TRBV5-1 and TRBJ1-1; tentative D call: TRBD1 (6 bases). V shed 4 bases and J shed 4 bases, with 20 bases lying between them. The length of the CDR3 is 16 residues. Germline V gives CDR1 SGHRS, CDR2 YFSETQ. CDR3 bases: TGCGCCAGCAGCCCGGATTTAGGGGGGGGTGGCACTGAAGCTTTCTTT. As protein: CASSPDLGGGGTEAFF.

The V gene is TRBV19, the J gene TRBJ1-3, with unresolved D. Trimming took off 7 bases at V and 4 bases at J, with 14 bases between the two ends. The CDR3 length is 14 residues. Germline-derived CDR1 and CDR2 are LNHDA and SQIVND (reference sequence). The CDR3: CASTPLATGNTIYF. The CDR3 DNA is TGTGCCAGTACCCCCCTGGCAACAGGAAACACCATATATTTT.

The chain employs TRBV10-3 and TRBJ1-1, with TRBD1 as a possible D gene (5 bases). Germline V gene lookup returns CDR1 ENHRY and CDR2 SYGVKD. This CDR3 has 12 amino acids. V was cut by 4 bases and J by 3 bases, with 6 bases left in between. CDR3 in amino acids: CAISGRDTEAFF. In nucleotides, the CDR3 is TGTGCCATCAGTGGCAGGGACACTGAAGCTTTCTTT.